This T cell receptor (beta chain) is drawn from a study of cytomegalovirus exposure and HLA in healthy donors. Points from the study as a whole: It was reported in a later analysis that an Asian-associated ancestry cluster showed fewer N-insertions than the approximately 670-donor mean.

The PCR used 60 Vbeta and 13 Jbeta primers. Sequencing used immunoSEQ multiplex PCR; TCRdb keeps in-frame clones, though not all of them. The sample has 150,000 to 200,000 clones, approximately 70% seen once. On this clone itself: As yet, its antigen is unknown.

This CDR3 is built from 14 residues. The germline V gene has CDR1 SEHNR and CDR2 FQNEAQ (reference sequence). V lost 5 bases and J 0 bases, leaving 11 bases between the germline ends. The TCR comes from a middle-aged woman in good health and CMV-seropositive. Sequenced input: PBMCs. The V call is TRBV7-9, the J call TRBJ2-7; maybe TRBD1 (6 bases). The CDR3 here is CASSPRTASYEQYF. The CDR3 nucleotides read TGTGCCAGCAGCCCAAGGACAGCCTCCTACGAGCAGTACTTC.